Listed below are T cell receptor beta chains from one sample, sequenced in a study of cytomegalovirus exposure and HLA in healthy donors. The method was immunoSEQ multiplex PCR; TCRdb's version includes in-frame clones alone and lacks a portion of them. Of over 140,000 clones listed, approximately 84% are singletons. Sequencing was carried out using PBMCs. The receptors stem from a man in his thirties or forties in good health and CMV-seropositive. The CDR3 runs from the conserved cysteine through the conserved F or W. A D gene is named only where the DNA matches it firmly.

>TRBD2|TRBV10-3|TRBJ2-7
CAISDSSGGYEQYF
TGTGCCATCAGTGACAGCAGCGGGGGGTACGAGCAGTACTTC
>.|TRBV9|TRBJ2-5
CASSVGGGIQETQYF
TGTGCCAGCAGCGTAGGAGGGGGTATACAAGAGACCCAGTACTTC
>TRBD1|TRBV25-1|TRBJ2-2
CASSALGTGGITGELFF
TGTGCCAGCAGTGCCCTCGGGACAGGGGGAATCACCGGGGAGCTGTTTTTT
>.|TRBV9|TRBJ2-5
CASSYSSQETQYF
TGTGCCAGCAGCTATTCCAGCCAAGAGACCCAGTACTTC
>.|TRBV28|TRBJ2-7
CASSGPRGRYEQYF
TGTGCCAGCAGTGGCCCGCGGGGACGGTACGAGCAGTACTTC
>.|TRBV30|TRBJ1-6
CAWSVLSPRDGSPLHF
TGTGCCTGGAGTGTCCTCTCCCCCAGGGATGGTTCACCCCTCCACTTT
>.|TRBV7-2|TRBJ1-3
CASSLVGILSSGNTIYF
TGTGCCAGCAGCTTAGTGGGCATTTTGAGCTCTGGAAACACCATATATTTT
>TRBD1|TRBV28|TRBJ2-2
CASSLVRGQAVTGELFF
TGTGCCAGCAGCCTCGTCCGGGGACAGGCGGTCACCGGGGAGCTGTTTTTT
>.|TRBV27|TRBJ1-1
CASSLTGVVGTEAFF
TGTGCCAGCAGTTTAACCGGGGTGGTGGGCACTGAAGCTTTCTTT
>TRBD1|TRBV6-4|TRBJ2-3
CASSEGTGGTDTQYF
TGTGCCAGCAGTGAGGGGACAGGGGGAACAGATACGCAGTATTTT
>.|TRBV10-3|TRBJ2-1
CAISDERDSRGEQFF
TGTGCCATCAGTGATGAACGGGACTCCCGGGGTGAGCAGTTCTTC
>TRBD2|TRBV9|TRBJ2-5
CASSVVGLAGMETQYF
TGTGCCAGCAGCGTAGTGGGACTAGCGGGAATGGAGACCCAGTACTTC
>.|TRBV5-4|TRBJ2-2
CASSPDWNTGELFF
TGTGCCAGCAGCCCGGACTGGAACACCGGGGAGCTGTTTTTT
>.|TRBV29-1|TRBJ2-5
CSASVGGGKETQYF
TGCAGCGCCTCAGTAGGAGGAGGCAAAGAGACCCAGTACTTC
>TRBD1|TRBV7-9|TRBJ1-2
CASSFSDREDYGYTF
TGTGCCAGCAGCTTTTCTGACAGGGAGGACTATGGCTACACCTTC
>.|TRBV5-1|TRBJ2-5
CASSLGGLGGQETQYF
TGCGCCAGCAGCTTAGGAGGACTAGGGGGCCAAGAGACCCAGTACTTC
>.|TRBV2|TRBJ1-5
CASSEALPGGNQPQHF
TGTGCCAGCAGTGAAGCCCTCCCCGGGGGCAATCAGCCCCAGCATTTT
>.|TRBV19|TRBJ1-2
CASSNGGELSYTF
TGTGCCAGTAGTAACGGGGGAGAGCTTAGCTACACCTTC
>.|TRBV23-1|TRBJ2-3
CASSHPRSTDTQYF
TGCGCCAGCAGTCATCCGCGCAGCACAGATACGCAGTATTTT
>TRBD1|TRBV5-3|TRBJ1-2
CARSLSRGKGYGYTF
TGTGCCAGAAGCTTGTCCAGGGGGAAAGGTTATGGCTACACCTTC
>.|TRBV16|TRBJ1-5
CASSQQISSGNQPQHF
TGTGCCAGCAGCCAACAGATATCCAGTGGCAATCAGCCCCAGCATTTT
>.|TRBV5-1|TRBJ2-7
CASSLSGQGDDEQYF
TGCGCCAGCAGCTTATCGGGTCAGGGCGACGACGAGCAGTACTTC
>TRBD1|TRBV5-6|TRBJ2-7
CASSLDRGKEQYF
TGTGCCAGCAGCTTGGACAGGGGGAAAGAGCAGTACTTC
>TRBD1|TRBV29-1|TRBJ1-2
CSVISSRGRGSGYTF
TGCAGCGTTATTTCCTCCAGGGGGCGCGGTAGTGGCTACACCTTC
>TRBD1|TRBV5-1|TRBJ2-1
CASSIRDRDHEQFF
TGCGCCAGCAGCATCCGGGACAGGGACCATGAGCAGTTCTTC
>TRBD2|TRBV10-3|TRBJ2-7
CAISLGTSASYEQYF
TGTGCCATCAGTCTTGGGACTAGCGCTTCCTACGAGCAGTACTTC
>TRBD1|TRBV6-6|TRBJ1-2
CASTPGQLIGYTF
TGTGCCAGCACTCCGGGACAGTTAATCGGCTACACCTTC
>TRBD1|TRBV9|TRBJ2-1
CASSPGQGHTSSYNEQFF
TGTGCCAGCAGCCCCGGACAGGGACACACTAGCTCCTACAATGAGCAGTTCTTC